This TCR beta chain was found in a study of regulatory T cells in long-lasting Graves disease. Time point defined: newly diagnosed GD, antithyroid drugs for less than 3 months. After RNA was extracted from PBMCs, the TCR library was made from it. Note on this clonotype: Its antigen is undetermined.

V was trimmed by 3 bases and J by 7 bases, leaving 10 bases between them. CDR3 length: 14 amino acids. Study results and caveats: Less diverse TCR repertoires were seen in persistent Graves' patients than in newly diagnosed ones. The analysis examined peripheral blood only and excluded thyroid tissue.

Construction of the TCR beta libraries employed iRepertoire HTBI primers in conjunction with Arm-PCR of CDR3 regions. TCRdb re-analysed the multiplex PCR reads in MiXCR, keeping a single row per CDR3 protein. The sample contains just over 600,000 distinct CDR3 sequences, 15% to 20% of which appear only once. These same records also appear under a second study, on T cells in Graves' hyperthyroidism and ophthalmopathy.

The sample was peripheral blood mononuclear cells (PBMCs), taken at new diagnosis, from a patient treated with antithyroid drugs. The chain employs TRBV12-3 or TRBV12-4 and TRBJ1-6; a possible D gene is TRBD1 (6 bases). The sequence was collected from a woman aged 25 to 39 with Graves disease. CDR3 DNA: TGTGCCAGCAGTTTGGGGGCAGGGAATTCACCCCTCCACTTT. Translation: CASSLGAGNSPLHF.